These 24 T cell receptor beta chains came from one sample sequenced in a study of blood T cell repertoires in COVID-19. Clones were read by immunoSEQ multiplex PCR, and TCRdb kept only the in-frame ones, dropping some. The sample holds about 81,000 clones; almost 90% are singletons and the top ten take around 4.8%. The sample consisted of peripheral blood. The receptors here all came from an elderly woman with acute or convalescent COVID-19.

V gene TRBV7-9 combines with J gene TRBJ2-3; 7 bases align to TRBD2. Germline CDR1 and CDR2: SEHNR and FQNEAQ (reference sequence). The CDR3 totals 16 residues. The trim removed 4 bases at V and 2 bases at J, leaving 9 bases unmatched. The DNA of the CDR3 is TGTGCCAGCAGCTCAGGCGGGAGAGCCTTCACAGATACGCAGTATTTT. Protein sequence: CASSSGGRAFTDTQYF.

The chain combines TRBV7-3 with TRBJ1-2; a weak D match, TRBD1 (6 bases). CDR3 size: 16 residues. Per germline, CDR1 SGHTA and CDR2 FQGTGA. Trimming pared 5 bases from V and 4 bases from J, leaving 20 bases between. The chain's CDR3 is CASSPEGKQGIYGYTF. In nucleotides, the CDR3 is TGTGCCAGCAGCCCCGAGGGGAAGCAGGGGATCTATGGCTACACCTTC.

In nucleotides, the CDR3 is TGTGCCAGCAGCCCCTTAGCGGGGGGGAACGAGCAGTACTTC. Encoded protein: CASSPLAGGNEQYF. The rearrangement links TRBV3-1 (or the pseudogene TRBV3-2) to TRBJ2-7; 11 positions agree with TRBD2. CDR3 size: 14 residues. Looked up from germline, CDR1 is LGHDT and CDR2 is YNNKEL (reference sequence). V was pared by 4 bases and J by 5 bases, with 4 bases of the junction left unmatched.

The CDR3 reads CASSLGQNYEQYF. The DNA for the CDR3 is TGTGCCAGCAGTTTAGGGCAGAACTACGAGCAGTACTTC. This chain links TRBV12-3 or TRBV12-4 with TRBJ2-7; D is unclear. CDR3 length: 13 amino acids. Trimming took off 1 base at V and 3 bases at J, with 7 bases between the two ends.

The CDR3: CASSQGTGARADTQYF. The CDR3 DNA sequence: TGTGCCAGCAGCCAAGGGACAGGGGCACGGGCAGATACGCAGTATTTT. The chain carries TRBV3-1 (or the pseudogene TRBV3-2) and TRBJ2-3, with 9 bases that match TRBD1. V lost 1 base and J lost 4; bases outside the gene matches: 6. Germline V gene lookup returns CDR1 LGHDT and CDR2 YNNKEL (reference sequence). The CDR3 consists of 16 residues.

The V gene is TRBV19, the J gene TRBJ2-3; TRBD1 aligns across 7 bases. With 6 bases clipped from V and 2 bases from J, the junction kept 8 bases outside the gene matches. CDR3 length: 15 amino acids. The germline V gene encodes CDR1 LNHDA and CDR2 SQIVND (reference sequence). The CDR3 DNA follows: TGTGCCAGTAGCCGACCGGGACAGATCACAGATACGCAGTATTTT. This gives the protein CASSRPGQITDTQYF.

The rearrangement uses TRBV7-2 and TRBJ2-7, with 12 bases that match TRBD1. CDR3 length: 16 amino acids. V lost 4 bases and J lost 5; bases outside the gene matches: 9. The germline V gene encodes CDR1 SGHTA and CDR2 FQGNSA. CDR3 nucleotides: TGTGCCAGCAGCTCTCAATTGGGACAGGGGGCCAACGAGCAGTACTTC. Its translation is CASSSQLGQGANEQYF. Variable domain in full (rest from reference TRBV7-2 and TRBJ2-7): GAGVSQSPSNKVTEKGKDVELRCDPISGHTALYWYRQSLGQGLEFLIYFQGNSAPDKSGLPSDRFSAERTGGSVSTLTIQRTQQEDSAVYLCASSSQLGQGANEQYFGPGTRLTVT.

The chain employs TRBV5-1 and TRBJ1-2; D unresolved. Germline V gives CDR1 SGHRS, CDR2 YFSETQ. CDR3 length: 15 amino acids. The V end was cut by 4 bases, the J end by 7 bases, with 20 bases between. DNA for the CDR3: TGCGCCAGCAGCACCGGGCGGGTTCTCCAAGGTGGCTACACCTTC. It specifies CASSTGRVLQGGYTF.

The chain recombines TRBV13 with TRBJ1-1; 8 bases are a match to TRBD1. This CDR3 has 12 residues. Germline trimming cut 4 bases from V and 8 bases from J; bases unmatched to any gene: 3. Germline values: CDR1 PRHDT, CDR2 FYEKMQ (reference sequence). CDR3 in DNA: TGTGCCAGCAGCTCCCGGGACAGGGAAGCTTTCTTT. It is translated as CASSSRDREAFF.

CDR3 sequence reads: CSVTGSQETQYF. CDR3 bases: TGCAGCGTTACCGGGAGCCAAGAGACCCAGTACTTC. The chain uses TRBV29-1 and TRBJ2-5, with a possible D match to TRBD2 (6 bases). Between the trimmed V and J ends, which lost 5 bases and 1 base, there was a span of 8 bases. The germline V gene encodes CDR1 SQVTM and CDR2 ANQGSEA. CDR3 length: 12 residues.

The chain combines TRBV7-3 with TRBJ2-3; no firm D call. Looked up from germline, CDR1 is SGHTA and CDR2 is FQGTGA. The CDR3 has 12 amino acids. Trimming removed 5 bases from V and 3 bases from J, with 6 bases in between. The DNA of the CDR3 is TGTGCCAGCAGCCCCGGGACAGATACGCAGTATTTT. Translation gives CASSPGTDTQYF.

This rearrangement joins TRBV6-1 to TRBJ2-5, with 10 bases matching TRBD1. The CDR3 runs to 16 residues. The J segment lost 4 bases and the V segment lost 0 bases, leaving 5 bases of the junction unmatched. Germline V gene data show CDR1 as MNHNS and CDR2 as SASEGT. CDR3 region: CASSEAWTGGRETQYF. For the CDR3, the DNA is TGTGCCAGCAGTGAAGCTTGGACAGGGGGTCGAGAGACCCAGTACTTC.

This chain links TRBV11-2 with TRBJ1-6; TRBD1 might be the D (6 bases). The length of the CDR3 is 17 residues. Germline CDR1 SGHAT, CDR2 FQNNGV. Trimming took off 1 base at V and 0 bases at J, with 10 bases between the two ends. CDR3 bases: TGTGCCAGCAGCTTAGGGGACACAGGCTCCTATAATTCACCCCTCCACTTT. This codes for CASSLGDTGSYNSPLHF. The whole variable domain, filled in from reference TRBV11-2 and TRBJ1-6, reads EAGVAQSPRYKIIEKRQSVAFWCNPISGHATLYWYQQILGQGPKLLIQFQNNGVVDDSQLPKDRFSAERLKGVDSTLKIQPAKLEDSAVYLCASSLGDTGSYNSPLHFGNGTRLTVT.

The chain is built from TRBV6-1 and TRBJ1-5; no clear D gene. Per the germline V gene, CDR1 is MNHNS and CDR2 is SASEGT. Trimming cost V 1 base and J 7 bases, with 14 bases left between them. The CDR3 consists of 15 residues. Written as DNA, the CDR3 is TGTGCCAGCAGTGAAGTTGTGGGGAGGGAACAGCCCCAGCATTTT. Its translation: CASSEVVGREQPQHF.

In this sample, this clone turned up once. The chain uses TRBV18 and TRBJ1-5, with D perhaps matching TRBD1 (5 bases). The CDR3 has 15 residues. The germline gives CDR1 KGHSH, CDR2 LQKENI. V was trimmed by 4 bases and J by 3 bases, leaving 13 bases between them. Here the CDR3 reads CASSLDQGNNQPQHF. The CDR3 bases are TGTGCCAGCTCACTCGATCAGGGAAACAATCAGCCCCAGCATTTT.

The rearrangement joins TRBV5-8 to TRBJ1-1, with a weak D call TRBD1 (6 bases). V was shortened by 4 bases and J by 2 bases, with 9 bases between the two germline ends. CDR1 and CDR2 from the germline V gene are SGHTS and YDEGEE. The CDR3 is made up of 13 amino acids. Here the CDR3 DNA reads TGTGCCAGCAGCCTCAGGGGAAACACTGAAGCTTTCTTT. This sequence encodes CASSLRGNTEAFF.

The genes are TRBV5-1 and TRBJ1-2; 7 bases match TRBD1. CDR1 and CDR2 from the germline V gene are SGHRS and YFSETQ. V lost 0 bases to trimming and J lost 4 bases; unmatched junction nucleotides: 6. This CDR3 is built from 15 residues. The CDR3 loop reads CASSLEGAGGYGYTF. DNA of the CDR3: TGCGCCAGCAGCTTGGAGGGGGCAGGGGGCTATGGCTACACCTTC.

The J gene is TRBJ2-1, the V gene TRBV5-1; TRBD1 matches at 8 bases. Germline V gene lookup returns CDR1 SGHRS and CDR2 YFSETQ. This CDR3 has 18 residues. V gave up 0 bases and J gave up 3 bases; unmatched junction bases: 11. The CDR3 protein is CASSLGQGSIPGYNEQFF. The CDR3 DNA reads TGCGCCAGCAGCTTGGGACAGGGGTCCATCCCTGGCTACAATGAGCAGTTCTTC.

J is TRBJ2-2 and V is TRBV19, with TRBD1 matching 9 bases. The trim removed 7 bases at V and 5 bases at J, leaving 17 bases unmatched. Germline V gene sequence: CDR1 LNHDA, CDR2 SQIVND (reference sequence). The CDR3 spans 18 residues. In DNA, the CDR3 is TGTGCCAGTACCGCCGGGACAGGGAAAGGAGGAGGAACCGGGGAGCTGTTTTTT. Its translation is CASTAGTGKGGGTGELFF.

The CDR3 reads CASTSSGGNTEAFF. In nucleotides, the CDR3 is TGCGCCAGCACCTCGAGCGGTGGGAACACTGAAGCTTTCTTT. V usage is TRBV5-1 and J usage is TRBJ1-1; D unresolved. The ends were cut back, 6 bases at V and 1 base at J, with 13 bases in the middle. This CDR3 comprises 14 residues. CDR1 and CDR2 (germline): SGHRS, YFSETQ.

J is TRBJ2-6 and V is TRBV6-1; 7 nucleotides agree with TRBD1. This CDR3 region has 17 residues. The germline gives CDR1 MNHNS, CDR2 SASEGT. J was trimmed by 2 bases and V by 4 bases; bases with no gene match: 8. CDR3 coding DNA: TGTGCCAGCAGTGTGCGGACAGGCCTGACTGGGGCCAACGTCCTGACTTTC. It codes for CASSVRTGLTGANVLTF.

This chain joins TRBV25-1 and TRBJ1-4; 9 bases fit TRBD1. The germline gives CDR1 MGHDK, CDR2 SYGVNS. This CDR3 has 15 amino acids. After removal of 4 bases from V and 8 bases from J, the junction contained 8 bases not matched to a gene. In DNA, the CDR3 is TGTGCCAGCAGTGGGTGGGACAGGGTAGGGGAAAAACTGTTTTTT. It specifies CASSGWDRVGEKLFF.

This chain joins TRBV5-5 and TRBJ1-1; D perhaps matches TRBD1 (5 bases). CDR1 and CDR2 (germline): SGHKS, YYEKEE (reference sequence). The CDR3 extends over 15 amino acids. Trimming shortened V by 0 bases and J by 3 bases, and 12 bases separated the two germline ends. The CDR3 here is CASSLARARDTEAFF. The CDR3 nucleotides read TGTGCCAGCAGCTTGGCCCGGGCCAGGGACACTGAAGCTTTCTTT.

The chain is built from TRBV11-3 and TRBJ2-3; a weak D match, TRBD2 (6 bases). Deletions cut 6 bases from V and 6 bases from J, with 10 bases between. From germline, CDR1 is SGHNT and CDR2 YENEEA. The CDR3 is made up of 12 amino acids. The CDR3 here is CASSPRGDTQYF. CDR3 sequence (DNA): TGTGCCAGCAGTCCGCGGGGCGATACGCAGTATTTT.